Following are 18 T cell receptor beta chains from one sample sequenced in a study of T cells in Graves' hyperthyroidism and ophthalmopathy. TCR beta CDR3 regions were amplified from RNA transcripts. First-round RT-PCR targeting the TCR CDR3 was performed with the HTBI primer set. One entry per CDR3 protein, called by TCRdb with MiXCR from the multiplex PCR reads. The repertoire has around 35,000 distinct CDR3 sequences, around 56% of them found once; the top ten carry roughly a sixth. Sequencing was carried out using blood. These receptors all come from a man aged 40-50 years with Graves' ophthalmopathy.

This clonotype came up many times. This CDR3 is CASSLRTLETQYF. CDR3 bases: TGTGCCAGCAGCTTGCGCACCCTCGAAACCCAGTACTTC. The chain recombines TRBV5-4 with TRBJ2-5, with D unclear. V lost 1 base and J lost 8, with 12 bases in between. Germline V lookup: CDR1 SGHNT, CDR2 YYREEE (reference sequence). The CDR3 has 13 amino acids.

CDR3 DNA: TGTGCCAGCAGCGTAGTCTCAGGGGGCATCGGTGAAGCTTTCTTT. It specifies CASSVVSGGIGEAFF. The chain has TRBV9 and TRBJ1-1, with 8 bases that match TRBD1. CDR3 size: 15 residues. The V segment lost 0 bases and the J segment 7 bases; nucleotides outside the gene matches: 8. Germline CDR1 reads SGDLS; CDR2 reads YYNGEE. Full variable domain (remainder filled in from reference TRBV9 and TRBJ1-1): DSGVTQTPKHLITATGQRVTLRCSPRSGDLSVYWYQQSLDQGLQFLIQYYNGEERAKGNILERFSAQQFPDLHSELNLSSLELGDSALYFCASSVVSGGIGEAFFGQGTRLTVV.

By share, this clonotype counts as medium-sized (0.01 to 0.1%). The rearrangement links TRBV15 to TRBJ1-2; D ambiguous. Trimming took 5 bases from V and 8 from J, leaving 15 bases between them. Looked up from germline, CDR1 is LNHNV and CDR2 is YYDKDF (reference sequence). CDR3 length equals 13 residues. CDR3: CATSAMWSRGYTF. In nucleotides, the CDR3 is TGTGCCACCAGCGCCATGTGGAGTAGGGGCTACACCTTC.

The chain links TRBV9 to TRBJ2-5, with TRBD2 as a possible D gene (6 bases). Trimming took off 0 bases at V and 1 base at J, with 13 bases between the two ends. The germline CDR1 and CDR2 sequences are SGDLS and YYNGEE. The CDR3 totals 16 residues. CDR3 amino acids: CASSVEYGSLQETQYF. In DNA form, the CDR3 reads TGTGCCAGCAGCGTAGAATACGGGAGCCTCCAAGAGACCCAGTACTTC. The full variable domain, its missing parts supplied by reference TRBV9 and TRBJ2-5, is DSGVTQTPKHLITATGQRVTLRCSPRSGDLSVYWYQQSLDQGLQFLIQYYNGEERAKGNILERFSAQQFPDLHSELNLSSLELGDSALYFCASSVEYGSLQETQYFGPGTRLLVL.

This clonotype was counted ten times or more. The rearrangement uses TRBV5-1 and TRBJ2-3; D remains ambiguous. The V gene's germline CDR1 is SGHRS and CDR2 YFSETQ. The CDR3 contains 14 residues. V was trimmed by 4 bases and J by 4 bases, leaving 13 bases between them. As DNA, the CDR3 is TGCGCCAGCAGCCTCGACCGCAAACCAGATACGCAGTATTTT. This encodes CASSLDRKPDTQYF.

To note about this clonotype: A single base separates this from a much larger clone, so it may be a read error. As the CDR3 is not closed by the conserved phenylalanine or tryptophan, this likely results from a read error. The chain employs TRBV10-3 and TRBJ2-4; tentatively, D is TRBD1 or TRBD2 (5 bases each). This CDR3 comprises 17 residues. Germline V gives CDR1 ENHRY, CDR2 SYGVKD. V was shortened by 10 bases and J by 4 bases, with 26 bases between the two germline ends. The CDR3: CASTEMGVKRTKNIQYL. CDR3 bases: TGTGCCAGCACCGAAATGGGGGTCAAGAGGACTAAAAACATTCAGTACCTC.

This clonotype was seen repeatedly, ten times or more. The chain combines TRBV19 with TRBJ1-1; no definite D call. Looked up from germline, CDR1 is LNHDA and CDR2 is SQIVND (reference sequence). The CDR3 totals 13 residues. Deletions cut 5 bases from V and 6 bases from J, with 13 bases between. DNA of the CDR3: TGTGCCAGTAGTGGCCTTACCTTCGCTGAAGCTTTCTTT. It is translated as CASSGLTFAEAFF.

The chain is built from TRBV20-1 and TRBJ2-6, with 7 bases identical to TRBD2. The CDR3 sequence is 16 residues long. Germline V CDR1 and CDR2: DFQATT, SNEGSKA (reference sequence). The V and J ends lost 4 bases and 2 bases, in that order; junction bases with no gene match: 8. CDR3 DNA: TGCAGTGCTAATGGTCCGCGGGGGACTGGGGCCAACGTCCTGACTTTC. It yields the protein CSANGPRGTGANVLTF.

The rearrangement uses TRBV20-1 and TRBJ2-7; the match to TRBD2 covers 8 bases. Germline V lookup: CDR1 DFQATT, CDR2 SNEGSKA (reference sequence). The length of the CDR3 is 15 residues. V was clipped by 7 bases and J by 2 bases; unmatched bases: 13. The CDR3 DNA is TGCAGTGTGGCCAACCGGGAGGGGGGAACCTACGAGCAGTACTTC. Translated, it gives CSVANREGGTYEQYF.

As concerns this clonotype: The CDR3 ends on some other residue instead of the conserved phenylalanine or tryptophan, so this is likely a read error. The V gene is TRBV5-8, the J gene TRBJ2-7; the D gene is possibly TRBD2 (5 bases). This CDR3 has 15 residues. Looked up from germline, CDR1 is SGHTS and CDR2 is YDEGEE. V lost 4 bases, J lost 2 bases, and 16 bases lay in between. CDR3 nucleotide sequence: TGTGCCAGCAGCCAAGGGAGAGGGATTGCCTACGAGCAGTACTAC. This gives the protein CASSQGRGIAYEQYY.

This clonotype was counted many times. V and J are TRBV5-1 and TRBJ2-7; D is possibly TRBD2 (5 bases). Trimming shortened V by 0 bases and J by 1 base, and 20 bases separated the two germline ends. There are 18 residues in the CDR3. The germline V gene encodes CDR1 SGHRS and CDR2 YFSETQ. CDR3 nucleotide sequence: TGCGCCAGCAGCTTGGCCGTGGACTTCGCCCCACTGTCCTACGAGCAGTACTTC. As protein: CASSLAVDFAPLSYEQYF.

This clonotype was recorded many times. The chain employs TRBV6-6 and TRBJ2-3; no definite D call. The V end was cut by 2 bases, the J end by 4 bases, with 10 bases between. Germline values: CDR1 MNHNY, CDR2 SVGAGI (reference sequence). The length of the CDR3 is 14 residues. As DNA, the CDR3 is TGTGCCAGCAGTTACGTTCAGCAATCAGATACGCAGTATTTT. It yields the protein CASSYVQQSDTQYF.

V is TRBV7-8 and J is TRBJ1-5; no reliable D call. Germline CDR1 and CDR2: SGHVS and FQNEAQ. The CDR3 consists of 13 residues. V shed 6 bases and J shed 14 bases, with 20 bases lying between them. Here the CDR3 reads CASSEGMLSYEHF. DNA for the CDR3: TGTGCCAGCAGTGAAGGGATGTTGAGCTACGAGCATTTT.

The rearrangement links TRBV12-3 or TRBV12-4 to TRBJ2-6, with a tentative D call TRBD2 (6 bases). V gave up 6 bases and J gave up 4 bases, with 16 bases separating them. CDR3 length: 16 amino acids. The CDR3 region is CASRKLANTGANVLTF. The CDR3 DNA follows: TGTGCCAGCAGGAAGCTAGCGAACACCGGGGCCAACGTCCTGACTTTC.

The gene calls are TRBV19 and TRBJ1-1, with D possibly matching TRBD1 (6 bases). The CDR3 loop spans 14 amino acids. Trimming removed 5 bases from V and 1 base from J, with 11 bases in between. Germline CDR1 reads LNHDA; CDR2 reads SQIVND (reference sequence). The CDR3 DNA reads as TGTGCCAGTAGTGAGCGCAGGGGGAACACTGAAGCTTTCTTT. It encodes CASSERRGNTEAFF.

CDR3 residues: CSVLTGRVGEQYF. The CDR3 bases are TGCAGCGTTCTCACAGGCCGCGTCGGGGAGCAGTACTTC. This chain joins TRBV29-1 and TRBJ2-7; tentatively, D is TRBD1 (5 bases). Trimming removed 5 bases from V and 7 bases from J, with 18 bases in between. CDR1 is SQVTM and CDR2 is ANQGSEA in the germline V gene. This CDR3 spans 13 amino acids.

In its sample, this clonotype was seen many times. The genes are TRBV27 and TRBJ2-2, with a tentative D call TRBD1 (6 bases). In germline, CDR1 is MNHEY, CDR2 SMNVEV (reference sequence). Trimming pared 5 bases from V and 4 bases from J, leaving 11 bases between. CDR3 size: 14 residues. CDR3 sequence (DNA): TGTGCCAGCAGTCAACAGGGTGGCACCGGGGAGCTGTTTTTT. It translates to CASSQQGGTGELFF.

V is TRBV2 and J is TRBJ2-5; D uncertain. Germline CDR1 and CDR2: SNHLY and FYNNEI. V shed 3 bases and J shed 4 bases, with 9 bases lying between them. The CDR3 totals 13 residues. Written as DNA, the CDR3 is TGTGCCAGCAGTGAGAGGATGGTAGAGACCCAGTACTTC. This sequence encodes CASSERMVETQYF.